Listed here are 7 T cell receptor beta chains from one sample, sequenced in a study of blood T cell repertoires in COVID-19. The data were produced by immunoSEQ multiplex PCR, yet TCRdb's version contains in-frame clones alone and is incomplete. The table includes tens of thousands of clones, about 88% detected once. Specimen: peripheral blood. The source of these receptors is a human donor in a cohort sampled during active COVID-19.

The genes are TRBV3-1 (or the pseudogene TRBV3-2) and TRBJ1-2, with TRBD1 as a possible D gene (5 bases). Germline V gene sequence: CDR1 LGHDT, CDR2 YNNKEL (reference sequence). This CDR3 is built from 15 residues. V lost 0 bases and J 5 bases, leaving 13 bases between the germline ends. The CDR3: CASSQDPEGRYGYTF. For the CDR3, the DNA is TGTGCCAGCAGCCAAGATCCGGAGGGGAGGTATGGCTACACCTTC.

J is TRBJ2-3 and V is TRBV6-2 or TRBV6-3, with 9 nucleotides matching TRBD2. CDR3 length: 18 residues. V was pared by 2 bases and J by 0 bases, with 9 bases of the junction left unmatched. Germline CDR1 MNHEY, CDR2 SVGEGT. CDR3 DNA: TGTGCCAGCAGTTACGGGCGGGGGGGCTTGCGCAGCACAGATACGCAGTATTTT. Protein sequence: CASSYGRGGLRSTDTQYF.

This chain connects TRBV2 to TRBJ2-7; 8 bases agree with TRBD2. The V segment lost 5 bases and the J segment 1 base; nucleotides outside the gene matches: 7. The CDR3 extends over 15 amino acids. The V gene's germline CDR1 is SNHLY and CDR2 FYNNEI. The CDR3 is CASSQERGSSYEQYF. The DNA of the CDR3 is TGTGCCAGCAGTCAGGAGCGGGGGAGTTCCTACGAGCAGTACTTC.

The chain has TRBV5-5 and TRBJ2-1; a possible D gene is TRBD2 (5 bases). The V end was cut by 2 bases, the J end by 5 bases, with 8 bases between. Germline V gene lookup returns CDR1 SGHKS and CDR2 YYEKEE (reference sequence). This CDR3 is built from 13 residues. For the CDR3, the DNA is TGTGCCAGCAGCTTTGGAGGAGACAATGAGCAGTTCTTC. Translation: CASSFGGDNEQFF.

The chain carries TRBV11-1 and TRBJ2-3; D unresolved. The CDR3 is 15 amino acids. Per germline, CDR1 SGHAT and CDR2 FQDESV (reference sequence). The ends were cut back, 5 bases at V and 14 bases at J, with 26 bases in the middle. CDR3 amino acids: CASSPPAPRLVVPYF. In nucleotides, the CDR3 is TGTGCCAGCAGCCCCCCTGCTCCCCGCCTAGTGGTCCCGTATTTT.

This chain uses TRBV10-3 with TRBJ2-1; D may be TRBD2 (6 bases). The V end was cut by 4 bases, the J end by 8 bases, with 12 bases between. The CDR3 loop spans 13 amino acids. CDR1 is ENHRY, CDR2 SYGVKD, per germline. CDR3 amino acids: CAISGGMSYEQFF. The CDR3 coding sequence is TGTGCCATCAGTGGCGGGATGTCGTATGAGCAGTTCTTC.

In its sample, this clone was seen once. V is TRBV7-8 and J is TRBJ2-3; 11 bases are a match to TRBD2. The CDR3 is 19 amino acids. J gave up 0 bases and V 5 bases, and 13 bases lay outside the gene matches. CDR1 and CDR2 (germline): SGHVS, FQNEAQ. This CDR3 is CASSLRLAGRLSSTDTQYF. CDR3 bases: TGTGCCAGCAGCCTCCGACTAGCGGGAAGACTATCTAGCACAGATACGCAGTATTTT.